This passage covers 28 T cell receptor beta chains from one sample sequenced in a study of blood T cells in healthy people across ages. With a J-beta primer mix and a sample-barcoded 5' primer, a second PCR ran about 7 to 11 cycles. TCRdb used MiXCR to reprocess the 5' RACE reads, holding one entry per CDR3 protein. The table includes some 760,000 distinct CDR3 sequences, just under 25% detected once. The same specimen was also included in a second study, on T cells of mothers and their children.

Sequenced: blood. The receptors here all came from a boy aged 5-17 years in good health.

V gene TRBV4-2 combines with J gene TRBJ2-7; the D gene could be TRBD1 or TRBD2 (5 bases each). Germline V gene data show CDR1 as LGHNA and CDR2 as YNFKEQ. V was cut by 0 bases and J by 3 bases, with 18 bases left in between. CDR3 length: 17 amino acids. CDR3 DNA: TGTGCCAGCAGCCAAGATCCTATGGGGCTAGCCTTCTACGAGCAGTACTTC. Translating it yields CASSQDPMGLAFYEQYF.

This clonotype has just a few counts. V is TRBV28 and J is TRBJ2-1; unclear D gene. The germline V gene encodes CDR1 MDHEN and CDR2 SYDVKM. This CDR3 is built from 16 residues. V shed 3 bases and J shed 0 bases, with 12 bases lying between them. The CDR3 spells CASSFSIESSYNEQFF. As DNA, the CDR3 is TGTGCCAGCAGTTTCTCTATCGAAAGCTCCTACAATGAGCAGTTCTTC.

This chain uses TRBV24-1 with TRBJ2-3; tentative D call: TRBD2 (6 bases). The germline V gene encodes CDR1 KGHDR and CDR2 SFDVKD. Deletions cut 3 bases from V and 12 bases from J, with 12 bases between. CDR3 length: 12 amino acids. The CDR3 region is CATSDPGEAQYF. The CDR3 bases are TGTGCCACCAGTGATCCCGGGGAGGCACAGTATTTT.

There are a few counts of this clonotype. The chain has TRBV29-1 and TRBJ2-3; 7 bases are a match to TRBD1. J gave up 4 bases and V 6 bases, and 7 bases lay outside the gene matches. This CDR3 contains 13 residues. Germline V gene sequence: CDR1 SQVTM, CDR2 ANQGSEA. CDR3 DNA: TGCAGCGTCGCTCGACAGGGTTCAGATACGCAGTATTTT. Its translation: CSVARQGSDTQYF.

Concerning this clonotype itself: Germline is not matched at one junction end, which may reflect a read error. The chain employs TRBV5-1 and TRBJ2-5; D is ambiguous. The CDR3 contains 14 residues. Germline assignment: CDR1 SGHRS and CDR2 YFSETQ. The CDR3 coding sequence is TGCGCCGGCAGCTTGGATGGGTACCAAGAGACCCAGTACTTC. Its protein product is CAGSLDGYQETQYF.

V is TRBV28 and J is TRBJ2-7; no clear D gene. The CDR3 has 13 residues. The ends were cut back, 7 bases at V and 3 bases at J, with 13 bases in the middle. Per germline, CDR1 MDHEN and CDR2 SYDVKM. The CDR3 bases are TGTGCCAGCAATAATTGGTCCCTCTACGAGCAGTACTTC. This sequence encodes CASNNWSLYEQYF.

In its sample, this clonotype was seen a few times. The chain employs TRBV29-1 and TRBJ2-5; 9 bases align to TRBD2. The end of the DNA is better explained by TRBJ2-1, so the J call may be wrong. Looked up from germline, CDR1 is SQVTM and CDR2 is ANQGSEA. The CDR3 is made up of 13 amino acids. As DNA, the CDR3 is TGCAGCATTATAGCGGGAGAGGTCGATGAGCAGTTCTTC. It encodes CSIIAGEVDEQFF.

CDR3: CASSLDPTGRTETQYF. The CDR3 DNA sequence: TGTGCCAGCAGCTTAGACCCGACAGGGAGGACGGAGACCCAGTACTTC. The genes are TRBV7-9 and TRBJ2-5; possible D gene TRBD1, 7 bases. In germline, CDR1 is SEHNR, CDR2 FQNEAQ (reference sequence). Trimming left V 1 base short and J 5 bases short, with 17 bases between. CDR3 length: 16 residues.

This clonotype was observed a handful of times. This chain links TRBV27 with TRBJ2-1, with 10 bases aligning to TRBD2. Germline V gives CDR1 MNHEY, CDR2 SMNVEV (reference sequence). Germline trimming cut 2 bases from V and 9 bases from J; bases unmatched to any gene: 4. This CDR3 spans 14 amino acids. CDR3: CASSLGASGSEQFF. CDR3 nucleotide sequence: TGTGCCAGCAGTTTAGGCGCTAGCGGGAGTGAGCAGTTCTTC.

This clonotype has a handful of counts. CDR3 sequence (DNA): TGTGCCAGCACCGCCAACCCGGGGGCTGGAAACACCATATATTTT. Amino acid sequence: CASTANPGAGNTIYF. The chain is built from TRBV9 and TRBJ1-3; a possible D gene is TRBD1 (5 bases). V lost 6 bases to trimming and J lost 2 bases, with 15 bases between them. The CDR3 covers 15 residues. Germline CDR1 is SGDLS and CDR2 is YYNGEE.

This chain uses TRBV20-1 with TRBJ2-5; weak D call: TRBD1 (6 bases). The J call may be mistaken, given a closer DNA end match to TRBJ2-7. This CDR3 is built from 12 residues. Germline CDR1 DFQATT, CDR2 SNEGSKA (reference sequence). CDR3 in amino acids: CSARIQGYEQYF. The CDR3 DNA is TGCAGTGCTCGGATCCAGGGGTACGAGCAGTACTTC.

The chain links TRBV28 to TRBJ1-1; no clear D. The V gene's germline CDR1 is MDHEN and CDR2 SYDVKM. V lost 5 bases and J lost 4, with 5 bases in between. The CDR3 spans 11 residues. As DNA, the CDR3 is TGTGCCAGCAGTCTATTCACTGAAGCTTTCTTT. Amino acid sequence: CASSLFTEAFF.

V usage is TRBV29-1 and J usage is TRBJ2-1, with a tentative D call TRBD1 (5 bases). V lost 3 bases and J 5 bases, leaving 5 bases between the germline ends. Germline CDR1 is SQVTM and CDR2 is ANQGSEA. The CDR3 covers 11 residues. The CDR3 is CSVETDNEQFF. The CDR3 nucleotides read TGCAGCGTTGAGACAGACAATGAGCAGTTCTTC.

This clonotype occurred a few times. The gene calls are TRBV5-1 and TRBJ2-1; the D gene is possibly TRBD2 (6 bases). This CDR3 region has 15 residues. The V gene's germline CDR1 is SGHRS and CDR2 YFSETQ. Trimming pared 4 bases from V and 5 bases from J, leaving 16 bases between. CDR3 bases: TGCGCCAGCAGCCTAGGGAGGTATACAAACAATGAGCAGTTCTTC. It translates to CASSLGRYTNNEQFF.

The table lists this clonotype with a few counts. This sequence joins TRBV29-1 and TRBJ1-2; TRBD1 might be the D (6 bases). This CDR3 has 14 residues. Germline-derived CDR1 and CDR2 are SQVTM and ANQGSEA. V was clipped by 6 bases and J by 2 bases, with 16 bases between them. CDR3 sequence reads: CSVAGQRTNYGYTF. The CDR3 DNA reads TGCAGCGTCGCTGGACAGCGAACCAACTATGGCTACACCTTC.

This clonotype was counted between two and nine times. CDR3 nucleotide sequence: TGTGCCAGCAGCTTGGACGGACACCACAATCAGCCCCAGCATTTT. It translates to CASSLDGHHNQPQHF. V is TRBV5-5 and J is TRBJ1-5; a weak D match, TRBD1 (5 bases). Deletions cut 0 bases from V and 3 bases from J, with 10 bases between. Germline CDR1 is SGHKS and CDR2 is YYEKEE (reference sequence). This CDR3 has 15 residues.

The gene calls are TRBV6-5 and TRBJ1-6, with D possibly TRBD1 on 5 matching bases. Germline V gene data show CDR1 as MNHEY and CDR2 as SVGAGI. Between the trimmed V and J ends, which lost 2 bases and 5 bases, there was a span of 10 bases. The CDR3 is made up of 15 amino acids. CDR3 sequence reads: CASSYSQGHNSPLHF. In DNA form, the CDR3 reads TGTGCCAGCAGTTACAGCCAGGGCCATAATTCACCCCTCCACTTT.

This clonotype was seen a few times. The chain couples TRBV6-6 to TRBJ1-1, with no clear D. The germline V gene encodes CDR1 MNHNY and CDR2 SVGAGI (reference sequence). V was clipped by 5 bases and J by 1 base, with 11 bases between them. The CDR3 covers 14 residues. The chain's CDR3 is CASSTGLQNTEAFF. CDR3 nucleotides: TGTGCCAGCAGTACCGGACTCCAGAACACTGAAGCTTTCTTT.

V is TRBV20-1 and J is TRBJ2-5; D is undetermined. The CDR3 runs to 12 residues. Per the germline V gene, CDR1 is DFQATT and CDR2 is SNEGSKA (reference sequence). Deletions cut 3 bases from V and 5 bases from J, with 10 bases between. The CDR3: CSASRQGETQYF. The DNA of the CDR3 is TGCAGTGCTAGTCGTCAAGGGGAGACCCAGTACTTC.

About this clonotype: The junction departs from germline at one end; a sequencing error may be responsible. This rearrangement joins TRBV7-7 to TRBJ2-5; D not certain. The CDR3 runs to 15 residues. Germline CDR1 reads SSHAT; CDR2 reads FNYEAQ (reference sequence). CDR3: CASSPGGRFVETQYF. The CDR3 bases are TGTGCTAGCAGCCCTGGTGGGCGCTTCGTAGAGACCCAGTACTTC. Based on the CDR3 plus reference TRBV7-7 and TRBJ2-5, the full variable domain is GAGVSQSPRYKVTKRGQDVTLRCDPISSHATLYWYQQALGQGPEFLTYFNYEAQPDKSGLPSDRFSAERPEGSISTLTIQRTEQRDSAMYRCASSPGGRFVETQYFGPGTRLLVL.

The chain uses TRBV3-1 and TRBJ2-5; TRBD2 agrees at 13 bases. The J call may be in error: the DNA end matches TRBJ2-7 better. Germline V CDR1 and CDR2: LGHDT, YNNKEL (reference sequence). The length of the CDR3 is 14 residues. In DNA, the CDR3 is TGTGCCAGCAGCACTAGCGGGAGGGCCCACGAGCAGTACTTC. Its translation is CASSTSGRAHEQYF.

This chain uses TRBV20-1 with TRBJ2-5; D is unresolved. Germline V lookup: CDR1 DFQATT, CDR2 SNEGSKA (reference sequence). The CDR3 spans 12 residues. Trimming removed 5 bases at V and 5 bases at J, with 12 bases between. DNA of the CDR3: TGCAGTGCTGACGGCAGGATGGAGACCCAGTACTTC. This codes for CSADGRMETQYF.

This rearrangement joins TRBV6-2 or TRBV6-3 to TRBJ2-3, with 7 positions matching TRBD1. V lost 10 bases and J lost 0; bases outside the gene matches: 7. The germline V gene encodes CDR1 MNHEY and CDR2 SVGEGT. The CDR3 sequence is 14 residues long. CDR3 region: CATNRGLSTDTQYF. In nucleotides, the CDR3 is TGTGCCACCAACAGGGGATTGAGCACAGATACGCAGTATTTT.

The CDR3 reads CSARKLAGESYEQYF. The CDR3, as DNA: TGCAGTGCTCGAAAACTAGCGGGAGAGTCCTACGAGCAGTACTTC. The genes are TRBV20-1 and TRBJ2-5; 11 bases match TRBD2. The better agreement between TRBJ2-7 and the DNA end casts doubt on the J call. This CDR3 comprises 15 residues. Germline lookup yields CDR1 DFQATT and CDR2 SNEGSKA (reference sequence).

This clonotype has just a few counts. The V call is TRBV29-1, the J call TRBJ2-7, with a possible D match to TRBD1 (5 bases). Germline CDR1 reads SQVTM; CDR2 reads ANQGSEA. This CDR3 is 13 amino acids long. V lost 4 bases and J 0 bases, leaving 10 bases between the germline ends. DNA for the CDR3: TGCAGCGTTGCCCTGGACAACTCCTACGAGCAGTACTTC. It codes for CSVALDNSYEQYF.

The J gene is TRBJ2-5, the V gene TRBV29-1; 8 nucleotides line up with TRBD1. Per germline, CDR1 SQVTM and CDR2 ANQGSEA. V was pared by 6 bases and J by 5 bases, with 8 bases of the junction left unmatched. The CDR3 sequence is 13 residues long. The CDR3 reads CSVLGTGEETQYF. The CDR3 DNA sequence: TGCAGCGTCCTCGGGACAGGCGAGGAGACCCAGTACTTC.

The chain couples TRBV6-5 to TRBJ1-1, with 7 positions matching TRBD1. After removal of 4 bases from V and 8 bases from J, the junction contained 10 bases not matched to a gene. This CDR3 region has 14 residues. Germline-derived CDR1 and CDR2 are MNHEY and SVGAGI. The CDR3: CASSFLAQGGEAFF. The CDR3 bases are TGTGCCAGCAGTTTCCTCGCCCAGGGGGGGGAAGCTTTCTTT.

The chain is built from TRBV7-3 and TRBJ2-2; TRBD2 is a possible D gene (6 bases). The germline V gene encodes CDR1 SGHTA and CDR2 FQGTGA. V was shortened by 5 bases and J by 5 bases, with 15 bases between the two germline ends. CDR3 length: 15 residues. CDR3 bases: TGTGCCAGCAGCGCCATGGGAGGAGAAACCGGGGAGCTGTTTTTT. Its protein product is CASSAMGGETGELFF.